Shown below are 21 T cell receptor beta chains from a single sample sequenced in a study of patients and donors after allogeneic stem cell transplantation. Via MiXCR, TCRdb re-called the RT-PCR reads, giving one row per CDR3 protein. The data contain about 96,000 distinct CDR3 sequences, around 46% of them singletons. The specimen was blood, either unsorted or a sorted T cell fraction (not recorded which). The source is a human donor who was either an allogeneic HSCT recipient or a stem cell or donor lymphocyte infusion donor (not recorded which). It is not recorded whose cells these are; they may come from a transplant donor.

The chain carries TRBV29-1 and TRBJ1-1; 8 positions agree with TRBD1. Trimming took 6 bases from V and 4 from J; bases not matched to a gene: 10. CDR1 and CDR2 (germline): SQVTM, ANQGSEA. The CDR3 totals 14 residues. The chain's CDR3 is CSVATGGTGTEAFF. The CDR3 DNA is TGCAGCGTCGCCACAGGGGGTACGGGCACTGAAGCTTTCTTT.

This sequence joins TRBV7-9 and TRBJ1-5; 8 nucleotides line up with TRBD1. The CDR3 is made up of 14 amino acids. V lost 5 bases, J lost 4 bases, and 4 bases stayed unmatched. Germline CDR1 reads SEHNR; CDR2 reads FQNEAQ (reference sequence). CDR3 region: CASSQGTGNQPQHF. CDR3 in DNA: TGTGCCAGCAGCCAGGGGACAGGTAATCAGCCCCAGCATTTT.

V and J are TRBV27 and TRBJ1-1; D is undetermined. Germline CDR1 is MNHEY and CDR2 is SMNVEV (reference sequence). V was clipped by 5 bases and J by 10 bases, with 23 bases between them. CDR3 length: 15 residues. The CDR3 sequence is CASSNRRQGSQRAFF. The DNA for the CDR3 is TGTGCCAGCAGTAATAGGAGACAAGGAAGCCAGCGAGCTTTCTTT.

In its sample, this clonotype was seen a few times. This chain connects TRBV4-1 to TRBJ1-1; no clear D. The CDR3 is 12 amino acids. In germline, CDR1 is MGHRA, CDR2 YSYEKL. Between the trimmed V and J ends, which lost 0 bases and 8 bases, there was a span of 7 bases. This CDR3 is CASSQDSNEAFF. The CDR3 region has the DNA TGCGCCAGCAGCCAAGACAGTAACGAAGCTTTCTTT.

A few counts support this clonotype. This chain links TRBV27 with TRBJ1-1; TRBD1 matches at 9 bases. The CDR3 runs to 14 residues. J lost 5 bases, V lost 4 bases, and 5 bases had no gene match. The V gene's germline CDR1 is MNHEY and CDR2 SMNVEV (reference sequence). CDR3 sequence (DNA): TGTGCCAGCAGTTCCACAGGGGGCGTGACTGAAGCTTTCTTT. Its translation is CASSSTGGVTEAFF.

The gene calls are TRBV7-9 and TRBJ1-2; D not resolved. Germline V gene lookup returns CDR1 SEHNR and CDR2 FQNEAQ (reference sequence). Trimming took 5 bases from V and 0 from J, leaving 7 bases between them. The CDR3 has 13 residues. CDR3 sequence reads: CASSTGTNYGYTF. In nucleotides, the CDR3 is TGTGCCAGCAGCACCGGCACTAACTATGGCTACACCTTC.

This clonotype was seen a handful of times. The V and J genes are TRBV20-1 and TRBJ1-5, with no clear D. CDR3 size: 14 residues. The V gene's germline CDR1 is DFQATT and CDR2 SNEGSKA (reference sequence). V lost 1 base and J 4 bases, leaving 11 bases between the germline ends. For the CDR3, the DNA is TGCAGTGCTAGAGGAGGGTTGGATAATCAGCCCCAGCATTTT. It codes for CSARGGLDNQPQHF.

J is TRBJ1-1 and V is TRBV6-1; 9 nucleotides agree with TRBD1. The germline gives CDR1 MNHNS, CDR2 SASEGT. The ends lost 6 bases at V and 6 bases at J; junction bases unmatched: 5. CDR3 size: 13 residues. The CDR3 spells CASSRDRASEAFF. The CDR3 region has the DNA TGTGCCAGCAGCCGGGACAGGGCCTCTGAAGCTTTCTTT.

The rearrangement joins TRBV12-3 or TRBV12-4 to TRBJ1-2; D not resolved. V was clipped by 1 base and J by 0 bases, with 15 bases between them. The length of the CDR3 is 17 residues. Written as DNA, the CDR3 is TGTGCCAGCAGTTTAGACGGGTCCCATATAGCTAACTATGGCTACACCTTC. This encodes CASSLDGSHIANYGYTF.

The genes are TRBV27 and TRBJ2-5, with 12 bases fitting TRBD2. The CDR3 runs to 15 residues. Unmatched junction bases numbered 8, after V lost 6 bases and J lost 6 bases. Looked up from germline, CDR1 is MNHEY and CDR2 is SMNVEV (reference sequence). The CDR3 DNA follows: TGTGCCAGCAGCCAAAAGACTAGCGGGAGCAAGACCCAGTACTTC. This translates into CASSQKTSGSKTQYF.

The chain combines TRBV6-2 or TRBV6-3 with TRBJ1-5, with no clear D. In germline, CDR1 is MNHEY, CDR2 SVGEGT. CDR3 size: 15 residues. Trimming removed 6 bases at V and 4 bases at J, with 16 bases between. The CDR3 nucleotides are TGTGCCAGCAGCCCAGACGGAGTACTAAATCAGCCCCAGCATTTT. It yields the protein CASSPDGVLNQPQHF.

The CDR3 protein is CASSLSTGVGYGYTF. The CDR3 DNA sequence: TGTGCCAGCAGTTTATCGACAGGGGTGGGCTATGGCTACACCTTC. V gene TRBV27 combines with J gene TRBJ1-2; 8 nucleotides agree with TRBD1. Trimming removed 0 bases from V and 4 bases from J; junction bases left unmatched: 4. The CDR3 sequence is 15 residues long. Germline CDR1 and CDR2: MNHEY and SMNVEV (reference sequence).

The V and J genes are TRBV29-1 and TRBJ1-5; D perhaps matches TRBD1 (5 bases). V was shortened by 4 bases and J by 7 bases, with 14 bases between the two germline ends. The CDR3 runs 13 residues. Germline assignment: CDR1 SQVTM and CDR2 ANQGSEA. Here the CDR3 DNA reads TGCAGCGTTGTCACGGGGGGAGGGCAGCCCCAGCATTTT. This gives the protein CSVVTGGGQPQHF.

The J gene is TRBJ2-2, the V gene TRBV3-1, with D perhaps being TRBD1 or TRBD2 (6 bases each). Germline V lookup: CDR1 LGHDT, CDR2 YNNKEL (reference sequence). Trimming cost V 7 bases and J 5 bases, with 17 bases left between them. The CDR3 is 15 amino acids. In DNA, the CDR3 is TGTGCCAGCACTCACGGTCGGGGGCGTACCGGGGAGCTGTTTTTT. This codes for CASTHGRGRTGELFF. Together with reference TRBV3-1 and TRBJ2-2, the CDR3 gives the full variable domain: DTAVSQTPKYLVTQMGNDKSIKCEQNLGHDTMYWYKQDSKKFLKIMFSYNNKELIINETVPNRFSPKSPDKAHLNLHINSLELGDSAVYFCASTHGRGRTGELFFGEGSRLTVL.

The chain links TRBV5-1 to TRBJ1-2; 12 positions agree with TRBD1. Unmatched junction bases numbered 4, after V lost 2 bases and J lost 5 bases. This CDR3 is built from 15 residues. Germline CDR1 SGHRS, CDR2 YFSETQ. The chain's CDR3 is CASSLGDRGPYGYTF. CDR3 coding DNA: TGCGCCAGCAGCTTAGGGGACAGGGGGCCTTATGGCTACACCTTC.

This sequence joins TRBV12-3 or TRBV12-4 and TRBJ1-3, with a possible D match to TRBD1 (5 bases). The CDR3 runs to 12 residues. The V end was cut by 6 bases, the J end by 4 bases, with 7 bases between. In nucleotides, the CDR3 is TGTGCCAGCAGGGGGCTCGGAAACACCATATATTTT. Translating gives CASRGLGNTIYF.

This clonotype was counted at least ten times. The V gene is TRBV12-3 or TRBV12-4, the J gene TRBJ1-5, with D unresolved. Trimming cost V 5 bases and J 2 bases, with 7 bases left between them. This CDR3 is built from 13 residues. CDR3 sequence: CASSPLGNQPQHF. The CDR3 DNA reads TGTGCCAGCAGTCCCCTTGGCAATCAGCCCCAGCATTTT.

The CDR3 nucleotides read TGCGCCAGCAGCTTCACAGGGGAGCAGCCCCAGCATTTT. This translates into CASSFTGEQPQHF. The chain joins TRBV5-1 to TRBJ1-5, with TRBD1 matching over 7 bases. In germline, CDR1 is SGHRS, CDR2 YFSETQ. The CDR3 spans 13 residues. V lost 2 bases, J lost 7 bases, and 3 bases stayed unmatched.

This CDR3 is CASSLLYRARSGNTIYF. CDR3 in DNA: TGTGCCAGCAGTTTACTCTACCGCGCACGCTCTGGAAACACCATATATTTT. V is TRBV28 and J is TRBJ1-3; no definite D call. V shed 2 bases and J shed 0 bases, with 14 bases lying between them. The germline gives CDR1 MDHEN, CDR2 SYDVKM. The CDR3 extends over 17 amino acids.

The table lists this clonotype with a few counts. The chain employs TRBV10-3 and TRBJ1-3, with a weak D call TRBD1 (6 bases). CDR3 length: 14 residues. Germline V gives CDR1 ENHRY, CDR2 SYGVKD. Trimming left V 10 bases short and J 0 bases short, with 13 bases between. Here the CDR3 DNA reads TGTGCCACCGTGGACAGCAACTCTGGAAACACCATATATTTT. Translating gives CATVDSNSGNTIYF.

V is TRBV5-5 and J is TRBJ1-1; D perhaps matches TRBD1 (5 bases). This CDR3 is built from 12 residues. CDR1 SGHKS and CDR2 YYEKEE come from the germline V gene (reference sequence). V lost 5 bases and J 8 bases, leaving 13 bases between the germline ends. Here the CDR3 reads CASSAGGGEAFF. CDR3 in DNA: TGTGCCAGCAGTGCTGGGGGAGGCGAAGCTTTCTTT.